This T cell receptor (beta chain) is from a study of OX40 agonist ivuxolimab in advanced cancers. Whole-study context: Three patients had partial responses: one hepatocellular carcinoma, two cutaneous melanoma.

CDR3 length: 11 residues. Trimming cost V 5 bases and J 13 bases, with 10 bases left between them. Germline V CDR1 and CDR2: SGHTS, YDEGEE. Only in-frame clones appear in the TCRdb table, and some are missing; sequencing was by immunoSEQ multiplex PCR. The sample includes about 53,000 clones, 88% of them seen just once. Of note for this clone: Antigen: not known.

Findings and caveats of the study: CD8+ T cells showed, on average, more clonal expansion than CD4+ cells.

This specimen consisted of CD4+ or CD8+ T cells sorted from blood, obtained in a trial of the OX40 agonist ivuxolimab. This receptor was obtained from an adult with an advanced solid tumor such as melanoma, head and neck, liver or kidney cancer. V gene TRBV5-8 combines with J gene TRBJ1-6; TRBD1 might be the D (5 bases). For the CDR3, the DNA is TGTGCCAGCAGGGGGGAGGACCCCCTCCACTTT. This gives the protein CASRGEDPLHF.